This T cell receptor beta chain came from a study of graft-versus-host responses after intestinal transplantation. The overall study: Transplant types were multivisceral, liver-intestinal, or isolated intestinal. Tacrolimus and steroids were given for 3 to 4 years to all recipients after anti-thymocyte globulin induction.

Study conclusions and caveats: GvH clone levels peaked in circulation, and this peak was associated with early post-transplant HvG declines. GvH clones were identified in recipient marrow, with some first appearing in ileum or blood.

Note on this clone: The antigen is not known.

TCRdb keeps only in-frame clones here, not all; method: immunoSEQ multiplex PCR. The sample includes some 140,000 clones, approximately 94% of them seen just once. The CDR3 sequence is 13 residues long. V lost 2 bases to trimming and J lost 11 bases, with 14 bases between them. The germline gives CDR1 SGHDT, CDR2 YYEEEE. The sequence came from a human donor who received an intestinal transplant. The chain carries TRBV5-6 and TRBJ1-5, with a possible D match to TRBD1 (5 bases). The source material was unstimulated CD4+ T cells sorted from spleen or lymph node cells, sampled before intestinal transplant. The CDR3 reads CASSFSRGEAQHF. CDR3 nucleotides: TGTGCCAGCAGCTTTTCGAGGGGTGAGGCCCAGCATTTT.